This TCR beta chain was obtained from a study of T cell changes during pregnancy in multiple sclerosis. Sequencing used immunoSEQ multiplex PCR; TCRdb keeps in-frame clones, though not all of them. The table records about 110,000 clones, roughly nine tenths of them present only once. V trimming: 6 bases; J trimming: 1 base; junction bases outside the gene matches: 4. The V gene's germline CDR1 is SNHLY and CDR2 FYNNEI. The CDR3 loop spans 15 amino acids. The rearrangement joins TRBV2 to TRBJ1-4, with 8 nucleotides matching TRBD1. The source was peripheral blood, collected after pregnancy. This TCR was sampled from a female donor with multiple sclerosis, enrolled in a pregnancy study. The CDR3, as DNA: TGTGCCAGCAGAGTTACAGGGGGAACTAATGAAAAACTGTTTTTT. This sequence encodes CASRVTGGTNEKLFF.